This is a list of T cell receptor beta chains from one sample in a study of vaccination and CD4 T cells after COVID-19. These receptors have no identified antigens. TCRdb passed the PCR reads through MiXCR, listing each CDR3 protein once. The table lists 6,000 to 6,500 distinct CDR3 sequences, 60% to 85% of them singletons. Sequencing was carried out using CD4+ T cells from blood, cultured in vitro. Receptors originate from a human donor who had recovered from COVID-19. The CDR3 runs from the conserved cysteine through the conserved F or W. The order of the fields is V gene, J gene, CDR3 length, clone size, D gene, CDR3 protein, CDR3 DNA. D genes are given only for firm matches. Clone size is stated in some rows and not others, as once, few, many or a class when expanded.

>TRBV2|TRBJ2-1|14|.|.
CASSEQGYGDEQFF
TGTGCCAGCAGTGAGCAGGGGTATGGGGATGAGCAGTTCTTC
>TRBV2|TRBJ1-6|14|few|TRBD1
CASKAQGVNSPLHF
TGTGCCAGCAAGGCCCAGGGGGTAAATTCACCCCTCCACTTT
>TRBV7-9|TRBJ1-3|14|.|.
CASSLGGTGNTIYF
TGTGCCAGCAGCTTAGGGGGGACTGGAAACACCATATATTTT
>TRBV7-2|TRBJ1-1|15|medium-sized|.
CASSQRTGRFTEAFF
TGTGCCAGCAGCCAGAGAACCGGACGGTTCACTGAAGCTTTCTTT
>TRBV27|TRBJ1-2|15|.|.
CASSLYRYSNYGYTF
TGTGCCAGCAGTTTGTACCGATACTCTAACTATGGCTACACCTTC
>TRBV7-6|TRBJ1-5|15|.|.
CASSLVGTGITPQHF
TGTGCCAGCAGCTTAGTTGGGACGGGGATAACGCCCCAGCATTTT
>TRBV12-3/TRBV12-4|TRBJ1-3|17|few|.
CASSFFGTGLSGNTIYF
TGTGCCAGCAGTTTCTTCGGGACGGGCCTTTCTGGAAACACCATATATTTT
>TRBV12-3/TRBV12-4|TRBJ1-2|11|few|.
CASSSGAGYTF
TGTGCCAGCAGTTCAGGGGCCGGCTACACCTTC
>TRBV7-8|TRBJ1-2|14|.|.
CASSPRQAFYGYTF
TGTGCCAGCAGCCCACGGCAAGCTTTCTATGGCTACACCTTC
>TRBV24-1|TRBJ2-3|16|.|.
CATSSPTETSTDTQYF
TGTGCCACCAGTAGTCCTACAGAAACTAGCACAGATACGCAGTATTTT
>TRBV4-1|TRBJ1-3|15|.|TRBD1
CASSPRTGSGNTIYF
TGCGCCAGCAGCCCACGGACAGGGTCTGGAAACACCATATATTTT
>TRBV20-1|TRBJ1-1|14|few|.
CSAPRQRMNTEAFF
TGCAGTGCACCCCGACAGCGTATGAACACTGAAGCTTTCTTT
>TRBV20-1|TRBJ1-5|15|few|.
CSASPPRGDNQPQHF
TGCAGTGCTAGTCCGCCTCGGGGGGACAATCAGCCCCAGCATTTT
>TRBV30|TRBJ2-5|14|.|TRBD1
CAWMRAGGVETQYF
TGTGCCTGGATGAGGGCAGGGGGTGTGGAGACCCAGTACTTC
>TRBV11-3|TRBJ2-5|14|.|.
CASSQSSGTGTQYF
TGTGCCAGCAGCCAGAGTAGTGGAACAGGGACCCAGTACTTC
>TRBV10-3|TRBJ2-7|11|large|.
CAISGGDEQYF
TGTGCCATCTCAGGGGGGGACGAGCAGTACTTC
>TRBV5-1|TRBJ2-7|16|.|TRBD2
CASSLEGTSGFAVQYF
TGCGCCAGCAGCTTGGAGGGTACTAGCGGGTTCGCGGTGCAGTACTTC
>TRBV10-2|TRBJ1-6|13|.|.
CASTPGPDSPLHF
TGCGCCAGCACACCGGGACCAGATTCACCCCTCCACTTT
>TRBV20-1|TRBJ1-2|11|.|.
CSAWINYGYTF
TGCAGTGCCTGGATTAACTATGGCTACACCTTC
>TRBV12-3/TRBV12-4|TRBJ2-3|15|.|.
CASSFRRGRTDTQYF
TGTGCCAGCAGTTTTAGGAGGGGGCGGACAGATACGCAGTATTTT
>TRBV2|TRBJ2-1|14|.|TRBD2
CASVRDYSYNEQFF
TGTGCCAGCGTACGGGACTACTCCTACAATGAGCAGTTCTTC
>TRBV28|TRBJ2-2|15|.|TRBD1
CASSSTGRNTGELFF
TGTGCCAGCAGTTCGACAGGGCGAAACACCGGGGAGCTGTTTTTT
>TRBV15|TRBJ1-4|15|.|.
CATSRNSGTNEKLFF
TGTGCCACCAGCAGAAACAGCGGAACTAATGAAAAACTGTTTTTT
>TRBV20-1|TRBJ2-2|16|.|.
CSATLTRGRGAGELFF
TGCAGTGCTACCTTGACTAGGGGCAGGGGGGCCGGGGAGCTGTTTTTT
>TRBV7-9|TRBJ1-5|16|.|TRBD1
CASSAGTVLSNQPQHF
TGTGCCAGCAGCGCCGGGACAGTCCTTAGCAATCAGCCCCAGCATTTT
>TRBV7-3|TRBJ2-2|16|.|TRBD2
CASSRTSGQNTGELFF
TGTGCCAGCAGCCGGACTAGCGGACAAAACACCGGGGAGCTGTTTTTT
>TRBV24-1|TRBJ2-3|16|.|.
CATSDFARGTTDTQYF
TGTGCCACCAGTGATTTTGCGCGGGGAACGACAGATACGCAGTATTTT
>TRBV6-1|TRBJ1-2|12|.|.
CATLGGSYGYTF
TGTGCCACCCTGGGGGGGAGCTATGGCTACACCTTC
>TRBV6-1|TRBJ2-7|16|.|TRBD2
CASRGTSGSRVGEQYF
TGTGCCAGCAGGGGGACTAGCGGGAGTCGGGTCGGTGAGCAGTACTTC
>TRBV5-1|TRBJ2-2|13|.|.
CASSLSVTGELFF
TGCGCCAGCAGCTTGTCGGTCACCGGGGAGCTGTTTTTT
>TRBV2|TRBJ1-1|12|.|.
CASSYHGTEAFF
TGTGCCAGCAGTTATCATGGCACTGAAGCTTTCTTT
>TRBV12-3/TRBV12-4|TRBJ2-5|15|.|.
CASSFRQGRYETQYF
TGTGCCAGCAGTTTTCGGCAGGGGAGATACGAGACCCAGTACTTC
>TRBV11-3|TRBJ1-2|13|.|TRBD1
CASSLTGGVGYTF
TGTGCCAGCAGCCTTACAGGGGGCGTCGGCTACACCTTC
>TRBV7-2|TRBJ1-6|14|.|.
CASSLEREGSPLHF
TGTGCCAGCAGCTTAGAGAGGGAGGGTTCACCCCTCCACTTT
>TRBV9|TRBJ2-1|17|.|TRBD2
CASAPSGRGRIYNEQFF
TGTGCCAGCGCCCCCAGCGGGAGAGGAAGAATCTACAATGAGCAGTTCTTC
>TRBV15|TRBJ1-4|12|few|.
CATSREGEKLFF
TGTGCCACCAGCAGAGAGGGTGAAAAACTGTTTTTT
>TRBV6-1|TRBJ2-1|15|.|TRBD1
CASSQRTGGEYEQFF
TGTGCCAGCAGCCAAAGGACAGGGGGCGAGTATGAGCAGTTCTTC
>TRBV28|TRBJ2-5|13|few|.
CASSLNQGKTQYF
TGTGCCAGCAGTTTAAACCAGGGCAAGACCCAGTACTTC
>TRBV10-1|TRBJ2-7|15|.|TRBD2
CASSEGVAGAYEQYF
TGCGCCAGCAGTGAGGGGGTAGCGGGGGCCTACGAGCAGTACTTC
>TRBV10-2|TRBJ1-5|16|.|.
CASSESKATGNQPQHF
TGCGCCAGCAGTGAGTCGAAGGCAACTGGCAATCAGCCCCAGCATTTT
>TRBV24-1|TRBJ2-2|16|few|TRBD1
CATSDTGTGSTGELFF
TGTGCCACCAGTGATACCGGGACAGGGAGTACCGGGGAGCTGTTTTTT
>TRBV7-2|TRBJ2-3|15|.|TRBD2
CASSLAGGSTDTQYF
TGTGCCAGCAGCTTAGCGGGAGGGTCCACAGATACGCAGTATTTT
>TRBV11-2|TRBJ1-1|14|.|.
CASSSPRAARRAFF
TGTGCCAGCAGCTCCCCCAGGGCAGCGCGAAGAGCTTTCTTT
>TRBV20-1|TRBJ1-2|17|.|.
CSARDPTLVYVSYGYTF
TGCAGTGCTAGAGATCCTACCCTGGTCTACGTGTCTTATGGCTACACCTTC
>TRBV6-1|TRBJ2-4|14|.|.
CASSDGLAKNIQYF
TGCGCCAGCAGTGACGGGTTAGCCAAAAACATTCAGTACTTC
>TRBV20-1|TRBJ1-2|12|.|.
CSARRDTLGHTF
TGCAGTGCTAGGAGGGACACCCTCGGACACACCTTC
>TRBV18|TRBJ1-2|16|.|.
CASSPNQSGSRGGYTF
TGTGCCAGCTCACCGAACCAATCTGGGAGTAGGGGTGGCTACACCTTC
>TRBV6-5|TRBJ2-7|15|once|TRBD1
CASSYSDRASYEQYF
TGTGCCAGCAGTTACTCGGACAGGGCTTCCTACGAGCAGTACTTC
>TRBV6-1|TRBJ1-3|13|.|.
CASSRSSGNTIYF
TGTGCCAGCAGTCGGAGCTCTGGAAACACCATATATTTT
>TRBV6-1|TRBJ2-7|17|.|.
CASSPLIQGRWVYEQYF
TGTGCCAGCAGTCCCCTTATACAGGGAAGGTGGGTCTACGAGCAGTACTTC
>TRBV20-1|TRBJ1-1|13|.|TRBD1
CSASVPGQGQAFF
TGCAGTGCTAGCGTCCCGGGACAGGGTCAAGCTTTCTTT
>TRBV2|TRBJ2-5|13|.|.
CATVQGSGETQYF
TGTGCCACGGTGCAAGGGTCGGGGGAGACCCAGTACTTC
>TRBV6-2/TRBV6-3|TRBJ1-6|18|few|TRBD1
CASSYPIRRGTVPSPLHF
TGTGCCAGCAGTTACCCGATACGTCGGGGGACAGTCCCCTCACCCCTCCACTTT
>TRBV20-1|TRBJ2-7|11|.|.
CSAGTSYEQYF
TGCAGTGCTGGAACTTCCTACGAGCAGTACTTC
>TRBV7-7|TRBJ1-5|16|.|.
CASSYGGGGGNQPQHF
TGTGCCAGCAGCTATGGAGGGGGGGGCGGCAATCAGCCCCAGCATTTT
>TRBV15|TRBJ2-3|16|.|.
CATSRDRRPYTDTQYF
TGTGCCACCAGCAGAGATCGGCGGCCTTACACAGATACGCAGTATTTT
>TRBV2|TRBJ2-7|14|.|TRBD2
CASRGTSGVSEQYF
TGTGCCAGCAGGGGGACTAGCGGAGTCTCCGAGCAGTACTTC